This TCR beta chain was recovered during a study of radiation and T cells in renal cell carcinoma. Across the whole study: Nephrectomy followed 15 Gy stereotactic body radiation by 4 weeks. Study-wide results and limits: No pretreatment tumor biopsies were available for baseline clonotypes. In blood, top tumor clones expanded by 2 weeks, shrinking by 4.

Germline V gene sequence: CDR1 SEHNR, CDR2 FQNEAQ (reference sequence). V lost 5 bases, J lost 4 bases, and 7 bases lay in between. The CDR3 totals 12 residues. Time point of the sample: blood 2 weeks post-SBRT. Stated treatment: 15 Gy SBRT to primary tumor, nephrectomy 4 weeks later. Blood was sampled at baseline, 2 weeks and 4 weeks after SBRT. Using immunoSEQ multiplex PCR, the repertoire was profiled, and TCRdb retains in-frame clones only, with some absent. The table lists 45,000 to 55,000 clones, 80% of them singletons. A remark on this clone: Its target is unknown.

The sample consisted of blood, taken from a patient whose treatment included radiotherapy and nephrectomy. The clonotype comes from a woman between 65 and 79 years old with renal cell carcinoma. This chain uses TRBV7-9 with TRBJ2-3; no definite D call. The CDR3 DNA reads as TGTGCCAGCAGCCCTGGGGCAGATACGCAGTATTTT. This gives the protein CASSPGADTQYF.